These 29 T cell receptor beta chains share one sample of origin, sequenced in a study of pediatric ulcerative colitis. The repertoire was sequenced with immunoSEQ multiplex PCR; TCRdb's copy has only in-frame clones and lacks some. The sample shows 15,000 or so clones, around 89% of them seen only once. Sequenced material: blood. The receptor source for this set is a boy aged 5-17 years with moderate ulcerative colitis.

This chain connects TRBV27 to TRBJ2-6; D gene ambiguous. V lost 5 bases, J lost 2 bases, and 13 bases lay in between. This CDR3 region has 16 residues. The germline V gene has CDR1 MNHEY and CDR2 SMNVEV (reference sequence). Written as DNA, the CDR3 is TGTGCCAGCAGTGACGGGTGGCATGCTGGGGCCAACGTCCTGACTTTC. Protein sequence: CASSDGWHAGANVLTF.

The rearrangement links TRBV6-6 to TRBJ2-7; D is perhaps TRBD1 (5 bases). The CDR3 loop spans 16 amino acids. CDR1 MNHNY and CDR2 SVGAGI come from the germline V gene (reference sequence). V lost 6 bases to trimming and J lost 3 bases, with 21 bases between them. CDR3 in DNA: TGTGCCAGCAGCTCTAAGGTTGGTGGGGCACACTACGAGCAGTACTTC. It specifies CASSSKVGGAHYEQYF.

The V call is TRBV15, the J call TRBJ2-7; 8 bases are shared with TRBD1. The CDR3 is 15 residues long. The J segment lost 9 bases and the V segment lost 2 bases, leaving 12 bases of the junction unmatched. Germline V lookup: CDR1 LNHNV, CDR2 YYDKDF (reference sequence). CDR3 DNA: TGTGCCACCAGCAGATATGGACAGGGAGGACGAGGGCAGTACTTC. It encodes CATSRYGQGGRGQYF. The variable domain in full, completed from reference TRBV15 and TRBJ2-7, reads DAMVIQNPRYQVTQFGKPVTLSCSQTLNHNVMYWYQQKSSQAPKLLFHYYDKDFNNEADTPDNFQSRRPNTSFCFLDIRSPGLGDTAMYLCATSRYGQGGRGQYFGPGTRLTVT.

V and J are TRBV18 and TRBJ2-2; 7 bases are a match to TRBD1. The CDR3 is 16 residues long. Germline assignment: CDR1 KGHSH and CDR2 LQKENI. The V gene end was trimmed by 2 bases and the J gene end by 6 bases; junction bases not matched to a gene: 9. The CDR3 region is CASSPMGQTVPGELFF. In DNA, the CDR3 is TGTGCCAGCTCACCAATGGGACAGACGGTCCCCGGGGAGCTGTTTTTT. Using reference TRBV18 and TRBJ2-2 for the parts outside the CDR3, the full variable domain is NAGVMQNPRHLVRRRGQEARLRCSPMKGHSHVYWYRQLPEEGLKFMVYLQKENIIDESGMPKERFSAEFPKEGPSILRIQQVVRGDSAAYFCASSPMGQTVPGELFFGEGSRLTVL.

V is TRBV7-9 and J is TRBJ2-1; 7 bases line up with TRBD1. Germline CDR1 is SEHNR and CDR2 is FQNEAQ (reference sequence). The CDR3 is made up of 15 amino acids. J gave up 5 bases and V 5 bases, and 9 bases lay outside the gene matches. The CDR3 region is CASSIWDSQDNEQFF. In nucleotides, the CDR3 is TGTGCCAGCAGCATCTGGGACAGCCAGGACAATGAGCAGTTCTTC. The full variable domain, rest sourced from reference TRBV7-9 and TRBJ2-1, is DTGVSQNPRHKITKRGQNVTFRCDPISEHNRLYWYRQTLGQGPEFLTYFQNEAQLEKSRLLSDRFSAERPKGSFSTLEIQRTEQGDSAMYLCASSIWDSQDNEQFFGPGTRLTVL.

The rearrangement links TRBV15 to TRBJ2-1; no definite D call. Germline assignment: CDR1 LNHNV and CDR2 YYDKDF (reference sequence). V lost 11 bases and J lost 15, with 11 bases in between. The CDR3 has 8 amino acids. The CDR3 reads CAPDLGFF. DNA for the CDR3: TGTGCCCCTGACTTGGGGTTCTTC.

The chain uses TRBV9 and TRBJ1-4; possible D gene TRBD1, 5 bases. This CDR3 comprises 18 residues. The V and J ends lost 5 bases and 0 bases respectively, with 20 bases between them. Germline V CDR1 and CDR2: SGDLS, YYNGEE. Here the CDR3 DNA reads TGTGCCAGCAGTGACCTAGGGGCCGCTAGTGCAACTAATGAAAAACTGTTTTTT. Its translation is CASSDLGAASATNEKLFF. Complete variable domain (other parts from reference TRBV9 and TRBJ1-4): DSGVTQTPKHLITATGQRVTLRCSPRSGDLSVYWYQQSLDQGLQFLIQYYNGEERAKGNILERFSAQQFPDLHSELNLSSLELGDSALYFCASSDLGAASATNEKLFFGSGTQLSVL.

This chain connects TRBV5-1 to TRBJ1-1; D uncertain. From germline, CDR1 is SGHRS and CDR2 YFSETQ. The germline V and J ends were trimmed by 9 bases and 1 base, with 10 bases remaining between them. This CDR3 contains 12 residues. This CDR3 reads CAILRKNTEAFF. The CDR3 nucleotides read TGCGCCATCCTTCGGAAGAACACTGAAGCTTTCTTT.

The rearrangement joins TRBV14 to TRBJ2-7; tentatively, D is TRBD1 (6 bases). The CDR3 runs to 13 residues. Germline loops: CDR1 SGHDN, CDR2 FVKESK. The V and J ends lost 4 bases and 3 bases respectively, with 10 bases between them. Here the CDR3 reads CASSLTDSYEQYF. As DNA, the CDR3 is TGTGCCAGCAGCCTTACGGACAGCTACGAGCAGTACTTC.

The genes are TRBV6-5 and TRBJ2-3, with no clear D. V lost 3 bases, J lost 4 bases, and 8 bases lay in between. This CDR3 has 13 amino acids. The germline gives CDR1 MNHEY, CDR2 SVGAGI. CDR3 coding DNA: TGTGCCAGCAGTTATGTTCAAGCAGATACGCAGTATTTT. This codes for CASSYVQADTQYF.

Here the CDR3 DNA reads TGTGCCAGTAGGGCCCGGACAGGGGCTGGAAACACCATATATTTT. Protein product: CASRARTGAGNTIYF. The chain recombines TRBV19 with TRBJ1-3, with 9 nucleotides matching TRBD1. V shed 6 bases and J 2 bases; nucleotides not matched to a gene: 5. The CDR3 is 15 amino acids. The germline V gene has CDR1 LNHDA and CDR2 SQIVND (reference sequence).

The chain employs TRBV11-1 and TRBJ2-4; D is undetermined. The V end was cut by 2 bases, the J end by 0 bases, with 14 bases between. CDR1 and CDR2 (germline): SGHAT, FQDESV (reference sequence). The CDR3 has 17 residues. The CDR3 is CASSLYLRPLAKNIQYF. The CDR3 DNA sequence: TGTGCCAGCAGCTTATATTTGCGGCCCCTAGCCAAAAACATTCAGTACTTC.

The chain combines TRBV5-6 with TRBJ1-4, with D maybe TRBD1 (5 bases). The CDR3 consists of 14 residues. Trimming stripped 1 base from V and 5 bases from J, with 9 bases between. Germline V gene sequence: CDR1 SGHDT, CDR2 YYEEEE. CDR3 loop: CASSLQGLNEKLFF. The CDR3 DNA is TGTGCCAGCAGCTTGCAGGGACTCAATGAAAAACTGTTTTTT.

CDR3 protein: CASSLVGGGGSYNEQFF. The CDR3 DNA reads as TGTGCCAGCAGCTTAGTCGGTGGCGGGGGCTCCTACAATGAGCAGTTCTTC. The chain links TRBV7-3 to TRBJ2-1, with 7 bases that match TRBD2. CDR1 SGHTA and CDR2 FQGTGA come from the germline V gene. The CDR3 loop spans 17 amino acids. The junction had 7 bases not matched to a gene; V was cut back by 2 bases and J by 0 bases.

In DNA form, the CDR3 reads TGTGCCTCAACAGTTTTTGAAAAACTGTTTTTT. Translating it yields CASTVFEKLFF. This rearrangement joins TRBV30 to TRBJ1-4; D unresolved. In germline, CDR1 is GTSNPN, CDR2 SVGIG (reference sequence). This CDR3 comprises 11 residues. Trimming shortened V by 7 bases and J by 7 bases, and 10 bases separated the two germline ends.

The chain couples TRBV7-9 to TRBJ1-6, with 7 bases aligning to TRBD1. Germline V lookup: CDR1 SEHNR, CDR2 FQNEAQ (reference sequence). The CDR3 sequence is 13 residues long. V gave up 5 bases and J gave up 9 bases; unmatched junction bases: 4. CDR3: CASSTGAGSPLHF. As DNA, the CDR3 is TGTGCCAGCAGCACAGGGGCGGGTTCACCCCTCCACTTT.

This clone appeared a single time. The chain joins TRBV5-1 to TRBJ1-2, with 10 nucleotides matching TRBD1. V was clipped by 4 bases and J by 8 bases; unmatched bases: 5. This CDR3 is 13 amino acids long. Per germline, CDR1 SGHRS and CDR2 YFSETQ. The CDR3 DNA reads as TGCGCCAGCAGCGTCGGACAGGGGGAAGGCTACACCTTC. Encoded protein: CASSVGQGEGYTF. Variable domain in full (rest from reference TRBV5-1 and TRBJ1-2): KAGVTQTPRYLIKTRGQQVTLSCSPISGHRSVSWYQQTPGQGLQFLFEYFSETQRNKGNFPGRFSGRQFSNSRSEMNVSTLELGDSALYLCASSVGQGEGYTFGSGTRLTVV.

In this sample, this clone turned up once. The genes are TRBV5-1 and TRBJ2-7; D not resolved. Germline-derived CDR1 and CDR2 are SGHRS and YFSETQ. CDR3 length: 14 residues. Trimming took off 4 bases at V and 1 base at J, with 12 bases between the two ends. The CDR3, as DNA: TGCGCCAGCAGCGCTGACACAGAATCCTACGAGCAGTACTTC. Its translation is CASSADTESYEQYF. The complete variable domain, with remaining parts taken from reference TRBV5-1 and TRBJ2-7, reads KAGVTQTPRYLIKTRGQQVTLSCSPISGHRSVSWYQQTPGQGLQFLFEYFSETQRNKGNFPGRFSGRQFSNSRSEMNVSTLELGDSALYLCASSADTESYEQYFGPGTRLTVT.

V and J are TRBV6-5 and TRBJ2-3; D is unclear. V was clipped by 0 bases and J by 5 bases, with 3 bases between them. This CDR3 has 12 amino acids. Looked up from germline, CDR1 is MNHEY and CDR2 is SVGAGI. CDR3 coding DNA: TGTGCCAGCAGTTACTCCGGAGATACGCAGTATTTT. Residues: CASSYSGDTQYF.

The chain links TRBV15 to TRBJ1-5; D not certain. Per the germline V gene, CDR1 is LNHNV and CDR2 is YYDKDF (reference sequence). The V end was cut by 1 base, the J end by 12 bases, with 10 bases between. The CDR3 consists of 12 residues. DNA of the CDR3: TGTGCCACCAGCAGAGCGGCAGGCAGCCAGCATTTT. This encodes CATSRAAGSQHF.

The chain recombines TRBV28 with TRBJ2-7, with no clear D. This CDR3 contains 13 residues. The germline V and J ends were trimmed by 3 bases and 0 bases, with 6 bases remaining between them. Germline loops: CDR1 MDHEN, CDR2 SYDVKM. The CDR3 DNA is TGTGCCAGCAGTTTTAGTGTCTCCTACGAGCAGTACTTC. It yields the protein CASSFSVSYEQYF.

The chain combines TRBV6-1 with TRBJ2-7; the match to TRBD1 covers 7 bases. J was trimmed by 3 bases and V by 8 bases; bases with no gene match: 7. There are 13 residues in the CDR3. Germline CDR1 is MNHNS and CDR2 is SASEGT. CDR3 sequence reads: CASGRGQIYEQYF. The CDR3 DNA sequence: TGTGCCAGCGGCCGGGGACAGATCTACGAGCAGTACTTC.

The chain has TRBV15 and TRBJ2-7; TRBD2 is a possible D gene (6 bases). Germline V CDR1 and CDR2: LNHNV, YYDKDF (reference sequence). The ends were cut back, 5 bases at V and 2 bases at J, with 16 bases in the middle. This CDR3 spans 15 amino acids. The CDR3 sequence is CATSPGRGGTYEQYF. The DNA for the CDR3 is TGTGCCACCAGCCCGGGGCGGGGCGGAACCTACGAGCAGTACTTC.

The DNA for the CDR3 is TGTGCCAGCAGTCCCCACCGAACGCAGTATTTT. Protein product: CASSPHRTQYF. The rearrangement joins TRBV2 to TRBJ2-3, with no clear D. The CDR3 covers 11 residues. Germline lookup yields CDR1 SNHLY and CDR2 FYNNEI. V lost 5 bases, J lost 9 bases, and 9 bases lay in between.

The chain recombines TRBV30 with TRBJ2-5, with 7 bases aligning to TRBD1. The CDR3 is 14 residues long. With 3 bases clipped from V and 5 bases from J, the junction kept 9 bases outside the gene matches. Germline V gene sequence: CDR1 GTSNPN, CDR2 SVGIG (reference sequence). CDR3 nucleotide sequence: TGTGCCTGGAGCCGGGACAGCCGCCACGAGACCCAGTACTTC. Residues: CAWSRDSRHETQYF.

This clone was recorded a few times. The gene calls are TRBV7-9 and TRBJ1-1; 9 bases agree with TRBD1. J lost 8 bases, V lost 5 bases, and 12 bases had no gene match. In germline, CDR1 is SEHNR, CDR2 FQNEAQ (reference sequence). This CDR3 is built from 15 residues. CDR3 coding DNA: TGTGCCAGCAGCCTGAACCGGGACAGGGTATCGGAAGCTTTCTTT. The encoded protein is CASSLNRDRVSEAFF. Complete variable domain (other parts from reference TRBV7-9 and TRBJ1-1): DTGVSQNPRHKITKRGQNVTFRCDPISEHNRLYWYRQTLGQGPEFLTYFQNEAQLEKSRLLSDRFSAERPKGSFSTLEIQRTEQGDSAMYLCASSLNRDRVSEAFFGQGTRLTVV.

J is TRBJ2-1 and V is TRBV7-9; weak D call: TRBD2 (5 bases). The CDR3 runs 14 residues. The germline V gene encodes CDR1 SEHNR and CDR2 FQNEAQ (reference sequence). Trimming removed 5 bases from V and 8 bases from J, with 16 bases in between. The chain's CDR3 is CASSLGLSGDEQFF. In DNA, the CDR3 is TGTGCCAGCAGCCTCGGACTTTCCGGCGATGAGCAGTTCTTC.

The J gene is TRBJ1-4, the V gene TRBV9; tentatively, D is TRBD1 (5 bases). From germline, CDR1 is SGDLS and CDR2 YYNGEE. V dropped 3 bases and J dropped 0 bases, with 9 bases sitting between them. This CDR3 region has 15 residues. The CDR3 sequence: CASSDRGSTNEKLFF. The CDR3 bases are TGTGCCAGCAGCGATCGGGGGTCAACTAATGAAAAACTGTTTTTT.

A few counts support this clone. The genes are TRBV18 and TRBJ1-6, with a weak D call TRBD1 (5 bases). The CDR3 contains 15 residues. V lost 2 bases and J lost 5, with 10 bases in between. In germline, CDR1 is KGHSH, CDR2 LQKENI. The CDR3 sequence is CASSPALGDNSPLHF. The CDR3 DNA follows: TGTGCCAGCTCACCAGCATTAGGGGATAATTCACCCCTCCACTTT.